This is a list of T cell receptor beta chains from one sample in a study of blood T cell repertoires in COVID-19. Assay: immunoSEQ multiplex PCR; the TCRdb copy retains only in-frame clones and omits some. The table has about 180,000 clones, approximately 84% seen once. Sequenced material: PBMCs or T cells enriched from blood (not recorded which). Every receptor here comes from a human donor with acute COVID-19. The donor label of this sample is uncertain. The CDR3 runs from the conserved cysteine through the conserved F or W. The order of the fields is clone size, V gene, J gene, D gene, CDR3 protein, CDR3 DNA. D genes are given only for firm matches. Part of the rows lack a size; the others show once, few, many or a class for expanded clones.

>once|TRBV6-5|TRBJ1-1|-
CASSSLVSGVGTEAFF
TGTGCCAGCAGTTCCCTCGTCTCAGGCGTAGGAACTGAAGCTTTCTTT
>-|TRBV11-2|TRBJ2-7|TRBD1
CASSANRDRGPYEQYF
TGTGCCAGCAGCGCTAACCGGGACAGGGGGCCGTACGAGCAGTACTTC
>few|TRBV2|TRBJ1-2|-
CASSVDRGRSYTF
TGTGCCAGCAGTGTGGACCGCGGGAGGAGCTACACCTTC
>-|TRBV29-1|TRBJ2-7|TRBD1
CSGPGQGPYEQYF
TGCAGCGGCCCGGGACAGGGTCCCTACGAGCAGTACTTC
>few|TRBV5-5|TRBJ2-3|-
CAVGRGKTDTQYF
TGTGCCGTAGGACGGGGGAAAACAGATACGCAGTATTTT
>-|TRBV9|TRBJ1-3|-
CASSAGESAGNTIYF
TGTGCCAGCAGCGCGGGGGAATCCGCTGGAAACACCATATATTTT
>-|TRBV19|TRBJ2-7|TRBD1
CASSAPPGQGIWRVEQYF
TGTGCCAGTAGTGCTCCTCCGGGACAGGGGATCTGGCGGGTCGAGCAGTACTTC
>-|TRBV6-5|TRBJ1-6|-
CASSYVQYNSPLHF
TGTGCCAGCAGTTACGTACAGTATAATTCACCCCTCCACTTT
>-|TRBV30|TRBJ2-6|TRBD1
CAWSFGTGHNLGANVLTF
TGTGCCTGGAGCTTTGGGACAGGGCATAATCTCGGGGCCAACGTCCTGACTTTC
>-|TRBV30|TRBJ2-7|-
CAWSGSGTSSYEQYF
TGTGCCTGGAGTGGATCCGGGACAAGCTCCTACGAGCAGTACTTC
>once|TRBV4-1|TRBJ2-7|TRBD1
CASSRVFGTGGAGNYEQYF
TGCGCCAGCAGCCGGGTCTTCGGGACAGGGGGCGCCGGTAACTACGAGCAGTACTTC
>-|TRBV30|TRBJ1-2|-
CAWSPLRGYTF
TGTGCCTGGAGTCCCCTACGTGGCTACACCTTC
>few|TRBV5-4|TRBJ2-7|-
CASSPRLLSYEQYF
TGTGCCAGCAGCCCGCGCCTCCTCTCCTACGAGCAGTACTTC
>few|TRBV30|TRBJ2-7|-
CAWSGGNSYEQYF
TGTGCCTGGAGTGGAGGGAACTCCTACGAGCAGTACTTC
>-|TRBV15|TRBJ1-3|-
CATSKPTVSGNTIYF
TGTGCCACCAGCAAACCGACAGTGTCCGGAAACACCATATATTTT
>-|TRBV19|TRBJ1-4|-
CASSSGRANEKLFF
TGTGCCAGTAGTAGCGGCAGGGCGAATGAAAAACTGTTTTTT
>-|TRBV30|TRBJ2-7|TRBD1
CAWSVLGTGTYEQYF
TGTGCCTGGAGTGTACTCGGGACAGGTACCTACGAGCAGTACTTC
>-|TRBV19|TRBJ2-7|TRBD1
CASSPGQSYEQYF
TGTGCCAGTAGTCCGGGACAGTCCTACGAGCAGTACTTC
>-|TRBV28|TRBJ1-1|TRBD1
CASSTQGQGKTEAFF
TGTGCCAGCAGTACACAGGGACAGGGTAAGACCGAAGCTTTCTTT
>-|TRBV6-5|TRBJ2-3|TRBD2
CASEGGGARDTQYF
TGTGCCAGCGAGGGCGGGGGGGCGAGAGATACGCAGTATTTT
>-|TRBV25-1|TRBJ2-1|TRBD2
CASSPLAGVGEQFF
TGTGCCAGCTCCCCGCTAGCGGGGGTGGGTGAGCAGTTCTTC
>-|TRBV9|TRBJ1-2|-
CASSVNRGGYTF
TGTGCCAGCAGCGTAAACCGCGGGGGCTACACCTTC
>-|TRBV2|TRBJ2-7|-
CATSGGAYEQYF
TGTGCCACCTCCGGGGGTGCCTACGAGCAGTACTTC
>-|TRBV5-1|TRBJ1-2|-
CASSSLPSEGFGYTF
TGCGCCAGCAGCTCGCTCCCCTCGGAGGGTTTTGGCTACACCTTC
>-|TRBV7-9|TRBJ2-2|TRBD2
CASSTGLAGSTGELFF
TGTGCCAGCAGCACGGGACTAGCGGGGAGCACCGGGGAGCTGTTTTTT
>once|TRBV10-3|TRBJ2-5|TRBD1
CAINFGQDQETQYF
TGTGCCATCAACTTTGGACAGGACCAAGAGACCCAGTACTTC
>-|TRBV5-4|TRBJ1-4|TRBD1
CASSLDRGRNEKLFF
TGTGCCAGCAGCTTGGACAGGGGACGGAATGAAAAACTGTTTTTT
>-|TRBV5-4|TRBJ2-2|-
CASSLRADNTGELFF
TGTGCCAGCAGCTTGAGAGCGGACAACACCGGGGAGCTGTTTTTT
>-|TRBV7-2|TRBJ2-5|TRBD1
CASSLGTGPQETQYF
TGTGCCAGCAGCTTAGGGACAGGGCCACAAGAGACCCAGTACTTC
>-|TRBV5-4|TRBJ1-4|-
CASNVRGNEKLFF
TGTGCCAGCAATGTCCGGGGTAATGAAAAACTGTTTTTT
>-|TRBV4-1|TRBJ2-1|TRBD2
CASSRYGASGGDEYNEQFF
TGCGCCAGTAGTCGTTACGGGGCTAGCGGGGGGGATGAGTACAATGAGCAGTTCTTC
>-|TRBV5-1|TRBJ1-2|-
CASSLEGWRGAQGYTF
TGCGCCAGCAGCTTGGAGGGTTGGAGGGGTGCGCAGGGCTACACCTTC
>-|TRBV18|TRBJ1-1|-
CASSPTERTEAFF
TGTGCCAGCTCACCAACAGAACGTACTGAAGCTTTCTTT
>-|TRBV15|TRBJ2-7|TRBD1
CATSLDRGPYEQYF
TGTGCCACCAGCTTGGACAGGGGGCCCTACGAGCAGTACTTC
>-|TRBV30|TRBJ1-5|-
CAWSGQGNQPQHF
TGTGCCTGGAGCGGGCAGGGGAATCAGCCCCAGCATTTT
>-|TRBV9|TRBJ2-1|-
CASTGTAGDRDEQFF
TGTGCCAGCACAGGGACGGCAGGGGATCGCGATGAGCAGTTCTTC
>-|TRBV5-1|TRBJ2-7|-
CASRPTGTYEQYF
TGCGCCAGCAGACCCACAGGGACCTACGAGCAGTACTTC
>-|TRBV6-5|TRBJ2-7|TRBD1
CASTRQGGYEQYF
TGTGCCAGCACCCGACAGGGGGGCTACGAGCAGTACTTC
>-|TRBV20-1|TRBJ2-7|TRBD1
CSASPIGTVAYEQYF
TGCAGTGCTAGTCCCATAGGGACAGTAGCCTACGAGCAGTACTTC
>-|TRBV30|TRBJ1-3|-
CAWRAGKNTIYF
TGTGCCTGGAGGGCGGGAAAGAACACCATATATTTT
>-|TRBV29-1|TRBJ2-7|-
CSVEREGAGYEQYF
TGCAGCGTTGAACGGGAGGGGGCGGGCTACGAGCAGTACTTC
>once|TRBV5-5|TRBJ1-2|-
CASSLGAVNYGYTF
TGTGCCAGCAGCTTGGGGGCAGTTAACTATGGCTACACCTTC
>-|TRBV2|TRBJ1-1|-
CASRGGLNTEAFF
TGTGCCAGCAGGGGAGGGCTTAACACTGAAGCTTTCTTT
>once|TRBV30|TRBJ2-1|-
CAWRPRARDNSYNEQFF
TGTGCCTGGAGGCCCAGGGCCCGGGACAACTCCTACAATGAGCAGTTCTTC
>-|TRBV7-9|TRBJ2-2|TRBD2
CASSLQGFLAGGHTGELFF
TGTGCCAGCAGCTTACAAGGGTTTTTAGCGGGGGGCCACACCGGGGAGCTGTTTTTT
>-|TRBV12-3/TRBV12-4|TRBJ1-2|-
CASSSGSYGYTF
TGTGCCAGCAGTTCTGGTAGTTATGGCTACACCTTC
>-|TRBV5-1|TRBJ2-3|-
CASRSDQDSITSTDTQYF
TGCGCCAGCAGAAGCGACCAGGACAGCATTACTAGCACAGATACGCAGTATTTT
>-|TRBV24-1|TRBJ2-1|TRBD2
CATSDLAANSYNEQFF
TGTGCCACCAGTGACCTAGCGGCGAACTCCTACAATGAGCAGTTCTTC
>-|TRBV30|TRBJ1-1|-
CAWSEAVPLEAKAFF
TGTGCCTGGAGTGAGGCAGTTCCCCTGGAGGCCAAAGCTTTCTTT
>-|TRBV3-1/TRBV3-2|TRBJ2-3|-
CASSQGLTRITDTQYF
TGTGCCAGCAGCCAGGGCCTAACTCGGATCACAGATACGCAGTATTTT
>-|TRBV6-5|TRBJ1-1|-
CASDPREGPNTEAFF
TGTGCCAGCGATCCCAGGGAGGGCCCGAACACTGAAGCTTTCTTT
>-|TRBV18|TRBJ1-1|-
CASSPRTTGLNTEAFF
TGTGCCAGCTCACCTCGCACGACAGGATTGAACACTGAAGCTTTCTTT
>-|TRBV19|TRBJ1-2|-
CASRRHGYTF
TGTGCCAGTCGGAGACATGGCTACACCTTC
>-|TRBV7-9|TRBJ2-2|TRBD1
CASSADRGPTGELFF
TGTGCCAGCAGCGCTGACAGGGGCCCCACCGGGGAGCTGTTTTTT
>-|TRBV11-2|TRBJ2-5|TRBD1
CASSSRLGQGGETQYF
TGTGCCAGCAGCTCCCGTCTGGGACAGGGGGGGGAGACCCAGTACTTC
>few|TRBV5-1|TRBJ1-6|-
CASSSASMDSSPLHF
TGCGCCAGCAGCTCAGCCTCGATGGACTCTTCACCCCTCCACTTT
>-|TRBV24-1|TRBJ2-1|-
CATSDASNEQFF
TGTGCCACCAGTGACGCTAGCAATGAGCAGTTCTTC
>-|TRBV7-2|TRBJ2-3|TRBD2
CASSLGAGADTQYF
TGTGCCAGCAGCTTAGGGGCGGGGGCAGATACGCAGTATTTT
>once|TRBV10-3|TRBJ2-6|-
CAIGRRLISGANVLTF
TGTGCCATCGGGAGGCGCCTGATCTCTGGGGCCAACGTCCTGACTTTC